Described below is a single T cell receptor (beta chain) sequence and its context. This specimen belongs to a study of shared clonotypes between healthy human individuals. Assay used: immunoSEQ multiplex PCR; TCRdb lists only in-frame clones, some missing. The data contain over a million clones, about 96% of them singletons. Germline loops: CDR1 LGHNT, CDR2 FRNRAP. The CDR3 covers 19 residues. After removal of 5 bases from V and 0 bases from J, the junction contained 15 bases not matched to a gene. Specimen: naive CD4+ T cells sorted from blood. Subset noted: CD45RA+ positively selected. The rearrangement uses TRBV12-5 and TRBJ2-1; 8 bases are shared with TRBD1. The sequence was obtained from a man aged 25-45 years in good health. CDR3 bases: TGTGCTAGTGGTCCTCAGGGGGCTACCCAACCTTACTCCTACAATGAGCAGTTCTTC. Translating it yields CASGPQGATQPYSYNEQFF.